This TCR beta chain was identified during a study of T cells after yellow fever vaccination. General observations from the study: The study found a weaker secondary response that peaked faster, day 5 versus 15. Although most clonotypes did not, a small share appeared in both CD4 and CD8 compartments.

TCRdb called the 5' RACE reads again in MiXCR, with one record for every CDR3 protein. There are 620,000 or so distinct CDR3 sequences in the sample; around 17% occur only once, and roughly 17% lies in the top ten. As regards this clonotype: The antigen is undetermined.

Per germline, CDR1 GTSNPN and CDR2 SVGIG (reference sequence). The V gene end was trimmed by 4 bases and the J gene end by 0 bases; junction bases not matched to a gene: 6. This CDR3 is built from 14 residues. This clonotype was sampled from a young man who received the YFV17D yellow fever vaccine. The chain has TRBV30 and TRBJ2-7; TRBD1 matches at 7 bases. This specimen was PBMCs, taken more than 4 days after the first yellow fever vaccination. DNA for the CDR3: TGTGCCTGGAAACAGGGGCGAAACTCCTACGAGCAGTACTTC. This translates into CAWKQGRNSYEQYF.